This TCR beta chain was identified in a study of post-analysis software for immune sequencing data. Study-level information: Some patients lacked subtype; others had relapsing-remitting, secondary progressive or progressive-relapsing disease. Findings of the study overall: Analysis by F measure revealed that same-batch samples clustered strongly together. Patients with multiple sclerosis recorded significantly lower normalized Chao1 diversity than controls, the study found. Relative to controls, patients had about five TRBV segments at higher frequency, with TRBV5-6, TRBV5-1 and TRBV20-1 among these.

This CDR3 comprises 15 residues. Germline V CDR1 and CDR2: SGHRS, YFSETQ. The V gene end was trimmed by 3 bases and the J gene end by 1 base; junction bases not matched to a gene: 7. With regard to this clonotype: Its antigen remains unknown.

The authors incorporated unique molecular identifiers into the TCR beta cDNA libraries. Once about 0.9 to 11 million T cells were used, hundreds of thousands of cDNA molecules resulted. MiXCR, run by TCRdb on the PCR reads, gives a single entry per CDR3 protein. The sample contains 650,000 to 900,000 distinct CDR3 sequences, roughly 46% of which appear only once. The rearrangement links TRBV5-1 to TRBJ2-7, with 7 nucleotides matching TRBD1. The TCR originated in a girl aged 5-17 years with multiple sclerosis. The specimen sequenced was blood. The CDR3 DNA follows: TGCGCCAGCAGCTATTCCGGGACAGCATCCTACGAGCAGTACTTC. It codes for CASSYSGTASYEQYF.